The T cell receptor (beta chain) under discussion was sequenced for a study of beta chain features in type 1 diabetes. Study in general: Across every sample, some 110 million sorted cells were examined in total.

Study conclusions and caveats: Sequencing from cDNA could over-represent high-TCR-expressing cells.

Notes on this clone: Its target is unknown.

Sequenced material consisted of expressed TCRB transcripts (all of the isolated RNA was reverse transcribed). Sequenced by immunoSEQ multiplex PCR; TCRdb stores in-frame clones only, minus some. Among over 500,000 clones listed, roughly a sixth were seen once. Cells sorted by CD45RO/CCR7/CD25/CD127/CD95/CD27 comprised CD4+ naive, central memory, regulatory and stem cell-like memory cells. The clonotype comes from a man in his late teens or twenties in good health. The specimen was naive CD4+ T cells from blood.

CDR3 in DNA: TGTGCCAGCACCCCTGGGGGAGCCGACTCCTACGAGCAGTACTTC. This gives the protein CASTPGGADSYEQYF. The chain couples TRBV28 to TRBJ2-7, with D tentatively TRBD1 or TRBD2 (5 bases each). CDR3 length equals 15 residues. Between the trimmed V and J ends, which lost 7 bases and 0 bases, there was a span of 16 bases. Per germline, CDR1 MDHEN and CDR2 SYDVKM.